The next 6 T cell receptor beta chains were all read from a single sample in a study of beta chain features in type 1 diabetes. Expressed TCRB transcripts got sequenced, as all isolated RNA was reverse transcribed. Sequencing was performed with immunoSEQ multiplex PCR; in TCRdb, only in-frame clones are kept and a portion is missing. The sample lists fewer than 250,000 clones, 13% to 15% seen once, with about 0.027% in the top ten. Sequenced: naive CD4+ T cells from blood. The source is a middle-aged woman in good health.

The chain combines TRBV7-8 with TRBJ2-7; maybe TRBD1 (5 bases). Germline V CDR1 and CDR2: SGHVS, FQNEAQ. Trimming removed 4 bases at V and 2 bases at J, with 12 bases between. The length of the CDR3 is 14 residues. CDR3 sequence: CASSSWGRAYEQYF. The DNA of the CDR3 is TGTGCCAGCAGCTCGTGGGGCAGAGCCTACGAGCAGTACTTC.

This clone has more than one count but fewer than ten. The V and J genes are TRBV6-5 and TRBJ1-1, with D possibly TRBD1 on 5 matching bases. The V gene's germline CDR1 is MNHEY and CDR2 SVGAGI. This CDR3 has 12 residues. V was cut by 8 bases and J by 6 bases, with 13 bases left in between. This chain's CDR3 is CASVGGGAEAFF. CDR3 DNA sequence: TGTGCCAGCGTGGGTGGGGGGGCTGAAGCTTTCTTT.

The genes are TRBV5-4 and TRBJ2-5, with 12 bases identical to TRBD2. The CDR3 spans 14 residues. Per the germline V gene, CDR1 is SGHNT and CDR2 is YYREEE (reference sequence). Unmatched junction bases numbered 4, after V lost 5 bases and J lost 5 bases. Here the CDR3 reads CASRLAGGRETQYF. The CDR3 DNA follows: TGTGCCAGCAGACTAGCGGGGGGCCGGGAGACCCAGTACTTC.

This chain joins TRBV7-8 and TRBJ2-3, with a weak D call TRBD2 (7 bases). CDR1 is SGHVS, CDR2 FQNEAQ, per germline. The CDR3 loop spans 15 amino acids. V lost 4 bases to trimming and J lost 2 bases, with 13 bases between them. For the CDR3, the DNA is TGTGCCAGCAGCTCCTTGGCGGGGGCCACAGATACGCAGTATTTT. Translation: CASSSLAGATDTQYF.

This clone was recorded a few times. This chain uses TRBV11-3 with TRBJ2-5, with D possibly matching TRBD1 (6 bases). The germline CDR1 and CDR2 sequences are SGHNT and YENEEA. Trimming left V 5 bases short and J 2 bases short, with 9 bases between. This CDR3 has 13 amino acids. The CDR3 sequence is CASSPGQQETQYF. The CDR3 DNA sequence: TGTGCCAGCAGCCCCGGACAGCAAGAGACCCAGTACTTC.

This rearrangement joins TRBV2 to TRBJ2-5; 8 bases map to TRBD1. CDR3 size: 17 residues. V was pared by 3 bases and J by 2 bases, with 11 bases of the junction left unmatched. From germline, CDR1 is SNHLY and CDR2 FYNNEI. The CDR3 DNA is TGTGCCAGCAGTGATTGGGTTTGGGGGACAGGACAAGAGACCCAGTACTTC. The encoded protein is CASSDWVWGTGQETQYF.